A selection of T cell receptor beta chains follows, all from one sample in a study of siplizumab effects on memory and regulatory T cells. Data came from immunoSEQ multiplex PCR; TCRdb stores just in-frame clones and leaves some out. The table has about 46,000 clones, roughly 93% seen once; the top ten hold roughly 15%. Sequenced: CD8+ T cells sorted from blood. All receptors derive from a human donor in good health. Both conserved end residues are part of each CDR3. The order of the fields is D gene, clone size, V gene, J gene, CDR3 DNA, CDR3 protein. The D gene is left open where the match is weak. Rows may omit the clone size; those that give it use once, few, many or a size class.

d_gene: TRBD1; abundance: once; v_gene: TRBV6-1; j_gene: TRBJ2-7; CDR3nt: TGTGCCAGCAGTTTAAGCCGGACAGGGGAATACGAGCAGTACTTC; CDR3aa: CASSLSRTGEYEQYF
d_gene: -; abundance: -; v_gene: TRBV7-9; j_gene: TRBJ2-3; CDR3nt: TGTGCCAGCAGCCTGGGCAGTCCAGATACGCAGTATTTT; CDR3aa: CASSLGSPDTQYF
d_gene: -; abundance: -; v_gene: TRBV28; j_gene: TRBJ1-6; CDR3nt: TGTGCCAGCAGTTCGCCCGGAAGTAGCTATAATTCACCCCTCCACTTT; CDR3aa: CASSSPGSSYNSPLHF
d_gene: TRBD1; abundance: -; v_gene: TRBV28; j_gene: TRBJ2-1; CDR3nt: TGTGCCAGCAGTTCACCGGGGACAGGGCCCTACAATGAGCAGTTCTTC; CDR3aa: CASSSPGTGPYNEQFF
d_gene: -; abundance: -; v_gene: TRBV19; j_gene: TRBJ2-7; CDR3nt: TGTGCCAGTAGTATATTGGGGCGCGAGCAGTACTTC; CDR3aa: CASSILGREQYF
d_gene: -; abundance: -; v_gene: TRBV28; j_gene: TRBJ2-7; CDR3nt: TGTGCCAGCAGTTTAATGAGCTCCTACGAGCAGTACTTC; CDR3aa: CASSLMSSYEQYF
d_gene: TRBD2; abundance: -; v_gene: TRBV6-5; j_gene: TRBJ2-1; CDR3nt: TGTGCCAGCAGTTGGACTAGCGGGAGGGCCTACAATGAGCAGTTCTTC; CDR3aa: CASSWTSGRAYNEQFF
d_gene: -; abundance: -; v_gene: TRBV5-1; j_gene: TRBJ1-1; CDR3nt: TGCGCCAGCAGCTTCTCAGGGGATACGGCTTTCTTT; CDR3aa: CASSFSGDTAFF
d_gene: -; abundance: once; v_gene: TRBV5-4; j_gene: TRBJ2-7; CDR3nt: TGTGCCAGCAGCTTCGGGCCAACGGGAGAGCAGTATTTC; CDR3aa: CASSFGPTGEQYF
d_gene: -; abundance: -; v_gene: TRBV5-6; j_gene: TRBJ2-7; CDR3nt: TGTGCCAGCAGCTTGTTCGACAGTCTAGTCGGGTACGAGCAGTACTTC; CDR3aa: CASSLFDSLVGYEQYF
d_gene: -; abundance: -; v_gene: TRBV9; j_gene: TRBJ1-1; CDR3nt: TGTGCCAGCGGTCAAGGGGGTATTGAAGCTTTCTTT; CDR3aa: CASGQGGIEAFF
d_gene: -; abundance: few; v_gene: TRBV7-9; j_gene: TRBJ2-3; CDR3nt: TGTGCCAGCAGCTTACCCCCCCAAAAGATGGGGAGCGCAGATACGCAGTATTTT; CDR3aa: CASSLPPQKMGSADTQYF
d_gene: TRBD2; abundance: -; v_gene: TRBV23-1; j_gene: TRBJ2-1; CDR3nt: TGCGCCAGCAGTCAATCGTTATGTTCCGGACTAGCGTACTACAATGAGCAGTTCTTC; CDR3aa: CASSQSLCSGLAYYNEQFF
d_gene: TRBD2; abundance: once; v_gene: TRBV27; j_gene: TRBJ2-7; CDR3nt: TGTGCCAGCAGGACTAGCGGGACTTACGAGCAGTACTTC; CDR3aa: CASRTSGTYEQYF
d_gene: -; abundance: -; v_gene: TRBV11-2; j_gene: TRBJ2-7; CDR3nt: TGTGCCAGCAGCTTACAGGAAGAGCAGTACTTC; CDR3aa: CASSLQEEQYF
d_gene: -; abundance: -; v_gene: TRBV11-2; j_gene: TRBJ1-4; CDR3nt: TGTGCCAGCAGCTTGGGCCCGAACCTCACGATTGAAAAACTGTTTTTT; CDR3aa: CASSLGPNLTIEKLFF
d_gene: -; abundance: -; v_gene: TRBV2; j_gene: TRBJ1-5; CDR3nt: TGTGCCACCGCCTCAGGGCAGGACAATCAGCCCCAGCATTTT; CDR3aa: CATASGQDNQPQHF
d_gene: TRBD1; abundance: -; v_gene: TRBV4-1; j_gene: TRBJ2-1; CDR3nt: TGCGCCAGCAGCCGGGGGACAGGGCAGCAGTTCTTC; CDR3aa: CASSRGTGQQFF
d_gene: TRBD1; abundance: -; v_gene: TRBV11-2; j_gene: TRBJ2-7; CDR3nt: TGTGCCAGCAGCGTAACAGGGGGTATCTCCTACGAGCAGTACTTC; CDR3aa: CASSVTGGISYEQYF
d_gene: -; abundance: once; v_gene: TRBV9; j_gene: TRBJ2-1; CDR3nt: TGTGCCAGCAGCTTTAGGGGAGGATTTACCTACAATGAGCAGTTCTTC; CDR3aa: CASSFRGGFTYNEQFF
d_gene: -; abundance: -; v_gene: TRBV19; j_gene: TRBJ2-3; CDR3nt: TGTGCCAGTAGTATCTCCATCCGGAACACAGATACGCAGTATTTT; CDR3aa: CASSISIRNTDTQYF
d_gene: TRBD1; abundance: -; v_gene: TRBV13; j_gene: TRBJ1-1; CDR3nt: TGTGCCAGCAGCTTAGAACGTGGGGTTGACAGGGGGATAAGGGTTAACACTGAAGCTTTCTTT; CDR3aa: CASSLERGVDRGIRVNTEAFF
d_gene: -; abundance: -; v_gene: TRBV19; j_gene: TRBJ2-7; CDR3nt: TGTGCCAGTAGCGCCGGGACCTCCTACGAGCAGTACTTC; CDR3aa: CASSAGTSYEQYF
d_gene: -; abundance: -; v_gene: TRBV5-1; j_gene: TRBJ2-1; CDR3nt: TGCGCCAGCAGCGCAACAGGATACCTCGACAATGAGCAGTTCTTC; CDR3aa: CASSATGYLDNEQFF
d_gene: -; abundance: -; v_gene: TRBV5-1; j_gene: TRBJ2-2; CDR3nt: TGCGCCAGCAGCTCATTCGACTGGGCCGGGGAGCTGTTTTTT; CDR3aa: CASSSFDWAGELFF
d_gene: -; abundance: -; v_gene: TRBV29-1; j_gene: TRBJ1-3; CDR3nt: TGCAGCGTTGAAGCAAACGATGAGGTCGACTCTGGAAACACCATATATTTT; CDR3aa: CSVEANDEVDSGNTIYF
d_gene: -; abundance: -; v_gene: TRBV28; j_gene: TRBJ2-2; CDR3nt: TGTGCCAGCACCGGACGGGGCACCGGGGAGCTGTTTTTT; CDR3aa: CASTGRGTGELFF
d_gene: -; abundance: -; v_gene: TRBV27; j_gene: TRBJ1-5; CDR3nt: TGTGCCAGCAGTTTAAGGGCGTGGATTCAGCCCCAGCATTTT; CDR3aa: CASSLRAWIQPQHF
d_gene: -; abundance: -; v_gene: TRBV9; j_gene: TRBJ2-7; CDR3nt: TGTGCCAGCAGCGAATATGATAGCAGACCCTACGAGCAGTACTTC; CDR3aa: CASSEYDSRPYEQYF
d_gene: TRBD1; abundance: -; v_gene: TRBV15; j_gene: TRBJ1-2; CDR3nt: TGTGCCACCAGCAGACCCGAGACAGGGGCTTACGGCTACACCTTC; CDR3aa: CATSRPETGAYGYTF
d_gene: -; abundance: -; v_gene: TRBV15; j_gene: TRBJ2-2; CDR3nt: TGTGCCACCAGCCCCACAGGAAAATACACCGGGGAGCTGTTTTTT; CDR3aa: CATSPTGKYTGELFF
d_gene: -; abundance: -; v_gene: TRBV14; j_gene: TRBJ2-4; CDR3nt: TGTGCCAACCCCCCCGGGACATCGAAAAACATTCAGTACTTC; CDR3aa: CANPPGTSKNIQYF
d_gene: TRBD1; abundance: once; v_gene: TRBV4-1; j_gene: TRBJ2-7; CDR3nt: TGCGCCAGCAGCGTGTCGGGACAGCCCTACGAGCAGTACTTC; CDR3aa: CASSVSGQPYEQYF
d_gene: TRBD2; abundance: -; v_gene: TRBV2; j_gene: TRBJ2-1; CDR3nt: TGTGCCAGCAGTTCTAGACTAGCGGGACCGGTCAATGAGCAGTTCTTC; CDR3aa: CASSSRLAGPVNEQFF
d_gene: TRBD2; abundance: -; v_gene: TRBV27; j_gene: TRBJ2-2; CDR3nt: TGTGCCAGCAGTTTATACCCCCTTAGCGGGATCAGCGGGGAGCTGTTTTTT; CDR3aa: CASSLYPLSGISGELFF
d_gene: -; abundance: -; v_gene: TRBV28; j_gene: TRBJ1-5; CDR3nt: TGTGCCAGCAGCCCTCCGGGGGCCCGGCAGCCCCAGCATTTT; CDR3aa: CASSPPGARQPQHF
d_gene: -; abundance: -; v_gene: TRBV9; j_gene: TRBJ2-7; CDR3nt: TGTGCCAGCAGCCCAGGGACTTCGCGCGAGCAGTACTTC; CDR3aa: CASSPGTSREQYF
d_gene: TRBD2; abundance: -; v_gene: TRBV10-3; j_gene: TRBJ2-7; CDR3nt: TGTGCCATCAGTGAGGAAGGAGCGTCTAGCGGGTACGAGCAGTACTTC; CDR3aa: CAISEEGASSGYEQYF
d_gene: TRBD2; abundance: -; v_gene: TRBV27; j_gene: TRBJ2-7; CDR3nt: TGTGCCAGCAGTTTACGGGGCGGGAGCTACGAGCAGTACTTC; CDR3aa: CASSLRGGSYEQYF
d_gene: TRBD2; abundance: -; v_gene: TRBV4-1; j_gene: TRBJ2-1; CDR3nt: TGCGCCAGCAGCCAAGTGCTAGCGGGAGAGAATGAGCAGTTCTTC; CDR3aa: CASSQVLAGENEQFF
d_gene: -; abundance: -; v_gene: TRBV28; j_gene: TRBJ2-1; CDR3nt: TGTGCCAGCAGATCCCTTGGCGGAAGCTCCTACAATGAGCAGTTCTTC; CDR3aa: CASRSLGGSSYNEQFF
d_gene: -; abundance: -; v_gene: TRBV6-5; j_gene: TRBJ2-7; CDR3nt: TGTGCCAGCAGTTACTCCGATTTTCGCGAGCAGTACTTC; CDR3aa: CASSYSDFREQYF
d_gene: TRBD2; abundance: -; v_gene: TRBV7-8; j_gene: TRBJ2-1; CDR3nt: TGTGCCAGCAGCTCCATCCGGGACTATAACAATGAGCAGTTCTTC; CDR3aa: CASSSIRDYNNEQFF
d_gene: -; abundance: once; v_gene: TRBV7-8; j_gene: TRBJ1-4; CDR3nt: TGTGCCAGCAGCTCCGCAACTAATGAAAAACTGTTTTTT; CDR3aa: CASSSATNEKLFF
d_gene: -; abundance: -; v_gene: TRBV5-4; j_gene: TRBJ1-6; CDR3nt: TGTGCCAGCAGCTTGTTTGGGGACGGTTTTCCCTATAATTCACCCCTCCACTTT; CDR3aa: CASSLFGDGFPYNSPLHF
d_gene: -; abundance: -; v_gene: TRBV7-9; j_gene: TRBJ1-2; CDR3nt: TGTGCCAGCAGCTTAATTTCTACCTTCTTGGGTTATGGCTACACCTTC; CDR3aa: CASSLISTFLGYGYTF
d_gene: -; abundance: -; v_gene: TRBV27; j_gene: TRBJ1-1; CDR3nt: TGTGCCAGCAGTTTATCCAGGGGAACGCACACTGAAGCTTTCTTT; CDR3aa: CASSLSRGTHTEAFF